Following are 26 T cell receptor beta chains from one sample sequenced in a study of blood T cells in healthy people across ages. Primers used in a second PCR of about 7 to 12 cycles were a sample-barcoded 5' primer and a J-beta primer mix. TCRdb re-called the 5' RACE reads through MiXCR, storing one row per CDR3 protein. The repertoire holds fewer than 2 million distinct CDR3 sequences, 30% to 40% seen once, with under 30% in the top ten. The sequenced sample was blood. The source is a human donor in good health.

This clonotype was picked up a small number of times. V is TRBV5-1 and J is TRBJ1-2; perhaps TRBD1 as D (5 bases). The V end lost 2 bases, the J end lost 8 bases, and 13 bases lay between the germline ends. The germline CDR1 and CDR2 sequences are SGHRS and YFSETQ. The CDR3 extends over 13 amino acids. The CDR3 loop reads CASSFPGEGGYTF. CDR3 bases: TGCGCCAGCAGCTTCCCGGGGGAGGGAGGCTACACCTTC.

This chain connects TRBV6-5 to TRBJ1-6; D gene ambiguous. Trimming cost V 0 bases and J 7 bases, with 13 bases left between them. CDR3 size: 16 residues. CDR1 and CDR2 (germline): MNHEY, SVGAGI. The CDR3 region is CASSYSLLGRNSPLHF. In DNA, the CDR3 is TGTGCCAGCAGTTACTCATTACTGGGTAGGAATTCACCCCTCCACTTT.

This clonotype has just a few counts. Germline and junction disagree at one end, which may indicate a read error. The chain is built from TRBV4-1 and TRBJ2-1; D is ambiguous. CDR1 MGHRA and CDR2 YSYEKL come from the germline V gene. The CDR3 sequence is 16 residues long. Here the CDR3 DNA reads TGCGCCGGCAGCCAATTGGATCTCCTTTCCTACAATGAGCAGTTCTTC. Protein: CAGSQLDLLSYNEQFF.

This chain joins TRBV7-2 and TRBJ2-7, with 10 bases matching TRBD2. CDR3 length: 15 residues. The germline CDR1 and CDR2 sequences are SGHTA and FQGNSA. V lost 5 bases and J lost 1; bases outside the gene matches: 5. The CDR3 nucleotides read TGTGCCAGCAGCCGACGGACTAGCGGATCCTACGAGCAGTACTTC. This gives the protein CASSRRTSGSYEQYF.

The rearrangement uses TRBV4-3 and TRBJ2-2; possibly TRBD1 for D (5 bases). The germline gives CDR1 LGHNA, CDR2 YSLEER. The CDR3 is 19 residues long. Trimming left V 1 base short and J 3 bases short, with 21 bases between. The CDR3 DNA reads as TGCGCCAGCAGCCAAGTCCTCCCCCCGTCAGGGATGTACACCGGGGAGCTGTTTTTT. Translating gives CASSQVLPPSGMYTGELFF.

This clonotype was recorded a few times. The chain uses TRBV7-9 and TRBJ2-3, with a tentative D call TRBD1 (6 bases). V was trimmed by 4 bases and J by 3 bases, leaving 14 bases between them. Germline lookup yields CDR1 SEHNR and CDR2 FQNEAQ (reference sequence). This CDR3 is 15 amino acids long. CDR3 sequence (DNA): TGTGCCAGCAGCTCGTCAGGGGCTCGGACAGATACGCAGTATTTT. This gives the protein CASSSSGARTDTQYF. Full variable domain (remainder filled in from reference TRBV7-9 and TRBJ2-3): DTGVSQNPRHKITKRGQNVTFRCDPISEHNRLYWYRQTLGQGPEFLTYFQNEAQLEKSRLLSDRFSAERPKGSFSTLEIQRTEQGDSAMYLCASSSSGARTDTQYFGPGTRLTVL.

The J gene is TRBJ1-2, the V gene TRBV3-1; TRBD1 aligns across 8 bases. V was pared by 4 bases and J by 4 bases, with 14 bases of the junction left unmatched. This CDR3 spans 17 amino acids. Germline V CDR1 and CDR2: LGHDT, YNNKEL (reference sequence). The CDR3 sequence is CASSRVGTGPPGYGYTF. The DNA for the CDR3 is TGTGCCAGCAGCCGCGTTGGGACAGGACCCCCCGGCTATGGCTACACCTTC.

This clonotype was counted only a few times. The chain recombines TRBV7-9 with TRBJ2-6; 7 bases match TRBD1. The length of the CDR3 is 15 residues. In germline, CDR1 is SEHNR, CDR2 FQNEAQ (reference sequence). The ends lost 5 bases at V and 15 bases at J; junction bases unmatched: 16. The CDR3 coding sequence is TGTGCCAGCAGCCCCCGATTACGTTACCCAGGGGGCCTGACTTTC. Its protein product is CASSPRLRYPGGLTF.

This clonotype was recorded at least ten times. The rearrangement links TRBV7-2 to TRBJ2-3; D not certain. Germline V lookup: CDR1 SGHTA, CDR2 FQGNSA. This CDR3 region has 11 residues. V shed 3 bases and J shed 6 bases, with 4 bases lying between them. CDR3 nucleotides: TGTGCCAGCAGCTTTAGGGATACGCAGTATTTT. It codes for CASSFRDTQYF.

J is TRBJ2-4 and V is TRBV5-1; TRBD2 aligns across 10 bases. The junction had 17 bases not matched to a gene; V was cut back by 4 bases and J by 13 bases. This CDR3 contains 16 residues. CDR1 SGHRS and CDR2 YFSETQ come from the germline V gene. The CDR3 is CASSLIAGGAYNEQYF. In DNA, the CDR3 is TGCGCCAGCAGCCTTATAGCGGGGGGAGCTTACAATGAGCAGTACTTC. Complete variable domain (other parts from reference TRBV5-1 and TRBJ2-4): KAGVTQTPRYLIKTRGQQVTLSCSPISGHRSVSWYQQTPGQGLQFLFEYFSETQRNKGNFPGRFSGRQFSNSRSEMNVSTLELGDSALYLCASSLIAGGAYNEQYFGAGTRLSVL.

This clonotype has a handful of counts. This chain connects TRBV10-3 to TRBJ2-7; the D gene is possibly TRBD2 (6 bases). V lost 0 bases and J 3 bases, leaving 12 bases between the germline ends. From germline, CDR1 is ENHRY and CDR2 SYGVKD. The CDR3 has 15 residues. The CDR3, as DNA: TGTGCCATCAGTGAGTCGTCGGGACTGGGCTACGAGCAGTACTTC. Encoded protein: CAISESSGLGYEQYF.

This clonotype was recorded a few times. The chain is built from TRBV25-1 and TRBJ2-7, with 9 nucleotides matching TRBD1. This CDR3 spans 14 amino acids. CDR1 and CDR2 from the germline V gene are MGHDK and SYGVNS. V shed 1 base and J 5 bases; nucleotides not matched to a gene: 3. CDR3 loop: CASSEWGTGNEQYF. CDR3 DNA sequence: TGTGCCAGCAGTGAATGGGGGACAGGGAACGAGCAGTACTTC.

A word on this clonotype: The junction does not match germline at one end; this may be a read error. CDR3 residues: CSARGENNQPRHF. DNA for the CDR3: TGCAGTGCTAGAGGGGAGAACAATCAGCCCCGGCATTTT. The chain recombines TRBV20-1 with TRBJ1-5; D remains ambiguous. The CDR3 has 13 residues. Germline V lookup: CDR1 DFQATT, CDR2 SNEGSKA (reference sequence).

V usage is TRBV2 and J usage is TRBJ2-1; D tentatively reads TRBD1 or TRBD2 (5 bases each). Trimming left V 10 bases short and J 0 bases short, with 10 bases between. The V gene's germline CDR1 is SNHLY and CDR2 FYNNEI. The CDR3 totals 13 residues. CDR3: CANQGPSYNEQFF. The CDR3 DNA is TGTGCCAACCAGGGACCCTCCTACAATGAGCAGTTCTTC.

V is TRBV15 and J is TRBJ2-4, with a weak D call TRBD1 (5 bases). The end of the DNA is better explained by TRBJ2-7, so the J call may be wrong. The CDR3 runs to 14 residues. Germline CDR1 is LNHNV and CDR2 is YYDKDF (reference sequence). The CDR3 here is CATSRKTAFYEQYF. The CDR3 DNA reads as TGTGCCACCAGCAGGAAGACAGCGTTCTACGAGCAGTACTTC.

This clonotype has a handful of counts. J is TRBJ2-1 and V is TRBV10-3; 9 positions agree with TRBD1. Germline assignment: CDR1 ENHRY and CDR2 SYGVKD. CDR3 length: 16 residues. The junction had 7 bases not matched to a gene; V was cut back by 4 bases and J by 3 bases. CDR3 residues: CAISVRDRAFYNEQFF. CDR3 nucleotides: TGTGCCATCAGTGTACGGGACAGGGCTTTCTACAATGAGCAGTTCTTC.

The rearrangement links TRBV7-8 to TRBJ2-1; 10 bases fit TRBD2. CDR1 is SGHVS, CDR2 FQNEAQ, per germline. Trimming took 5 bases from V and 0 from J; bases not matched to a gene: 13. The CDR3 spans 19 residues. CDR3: CASSVGLGLARSSYNEQFF. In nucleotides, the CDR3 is TGTGCCAGCAGCGTAGGGTTGGGACTAGCGAGAAGCTCCTACAATGAGCAGTTCTTC.

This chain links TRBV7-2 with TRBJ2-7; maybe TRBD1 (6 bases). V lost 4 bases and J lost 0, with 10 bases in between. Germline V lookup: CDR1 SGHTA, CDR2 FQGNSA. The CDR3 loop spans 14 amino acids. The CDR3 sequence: CASSSAGASYEQYF. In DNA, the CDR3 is TGTGCCAGCAGCTCAGCAGGGGCCTCCTACGAGCAGTACTTC.

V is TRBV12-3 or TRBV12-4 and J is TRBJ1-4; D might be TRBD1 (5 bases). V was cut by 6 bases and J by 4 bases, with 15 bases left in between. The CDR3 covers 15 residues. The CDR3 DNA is TGTGCCAGCAGCCGAGGGGTAACATTTAATGAAAAACTGTTTTTT. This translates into CASSRGVTFNEKLFF.

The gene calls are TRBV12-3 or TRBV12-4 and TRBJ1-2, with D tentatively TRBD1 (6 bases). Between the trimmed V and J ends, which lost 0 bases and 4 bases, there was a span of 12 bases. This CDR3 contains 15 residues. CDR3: CASSLALSGAYGYTF. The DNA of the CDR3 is TGTGCCAGCAGTTTAGCGCTATCGGGGGCCTATGGCTACACCTTC.

CDR3 sequence reads: CSAREAGQRTSGYTF. The CDR3, as DNA: TGCAGTGCTAGAGAGGCGGGACAGAGAACAAGTGGCTACACCTTC. V usage is TRBV20-1 and J usage is TRBJ1-2; 7 bases are a match to TRBD1. The CDR3 sequence is 15 residues long. The germline V gene encodes CDR1 DFQATT and CDR2 SNEGSKA (reference sequence). V was clipped by 0 bases and J by 7 bases; unmatched bases: 11.

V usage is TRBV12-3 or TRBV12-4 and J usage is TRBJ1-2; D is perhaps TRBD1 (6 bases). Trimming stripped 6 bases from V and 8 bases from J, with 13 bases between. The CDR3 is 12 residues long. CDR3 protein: CASSWDNTGYTF. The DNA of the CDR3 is TGTGCCAGCAGCTGGGACAATACAGGCTACACCTTC.

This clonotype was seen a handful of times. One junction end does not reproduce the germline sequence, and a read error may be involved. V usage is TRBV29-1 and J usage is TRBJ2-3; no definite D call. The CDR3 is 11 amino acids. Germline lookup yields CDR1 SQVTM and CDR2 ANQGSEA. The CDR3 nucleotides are TGCGGCGTTGATGACGGGGATACGCAGTATTTT. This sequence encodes CGVDDGDTQYF.

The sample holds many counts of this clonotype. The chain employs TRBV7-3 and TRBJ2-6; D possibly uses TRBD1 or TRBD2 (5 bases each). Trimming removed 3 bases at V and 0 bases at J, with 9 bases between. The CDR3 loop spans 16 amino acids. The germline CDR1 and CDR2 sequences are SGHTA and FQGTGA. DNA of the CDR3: TGTGCCAGCAGCTTTACCGGGGCCTCTGGGGCCAACGTCCTGACTTTC. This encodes CASSFTGASGANVLTF.

CDR3 in DNA: TGTGCCAGCAGCTTAATCTGGGGCTTTGACCAAGAGACCCAGTACTTC. Translated, it gives CASSLIWGFDQETQYF. This rearrangement joins TRBV7-2 to TRBJ2-5, with D maybe TRBD1 (5 bases). The length of the CDR3 is 16 residues. The ends were cut back, 2 bases at V and 0 bases at J, with 13 bases in the middle. The germline CDR1 and CDR2 sequences are SGHTA and FQGNSA.

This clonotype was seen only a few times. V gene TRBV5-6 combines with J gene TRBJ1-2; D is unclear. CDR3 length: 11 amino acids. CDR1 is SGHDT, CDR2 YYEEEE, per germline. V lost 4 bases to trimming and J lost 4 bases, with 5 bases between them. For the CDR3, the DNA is TGTGCCAGCAGCGCTATCTATGGCTACACCTTC. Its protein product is CASSAIYGYTF.